This is a list of T cell receptor beta chains from one sample in a study of CD8+CD57+ T cells in acquired aplastic anemia. TCRdb used MiXCR to reprocess the reads, holding one entry per CDR3 protein. The sample yields more than 250,000 distinct CDR3 sequences, 55% to 65% seen once. Sample: sorted CD4+, CD8+, or CD8+CD57+ T cells (not recorded which) from PBMCs. Source of these receptors: a human donor with severe aplastic anemia or a healthy control (not recorded which). CDR3s include the opening cysteine and the closing phenylalanine or tryptophan. D genes are given only for firm matches. A clone size is listed for some rows: how often the clone was seen (once, few, many), or a class if it is expanded.

size | J | D | V | DNA | CDR3
NA | TRBJ2-7 | TRBD1 | TRBV2 | TGTGCCAGCAAAGGACAGGGGTACGAGCAGTACTTC | CASKGQGYEQYF
few | TRBJ2-7 | TRBD2 | TRBV7-9 | TGTGCCAGCAGCCAGGGACTAGCGGTTCCCTACGAGCAGTACTTC | CASSQGLAVPYEQYF
many | TRBJ1-3 | NA | TRBV6-1 | TGTGCCAGCAGTGTAACAGGAGACGGGGACACCATATATTTT | CASSVTGDGDTIYF
NA | TRBJ2-5 | NA | TRBV10-2 | TGCGCCAGCAGTGATTGGGGGGCAGAATCAGAGACCCAGTACTTC | CASSDWGAESETQYF
few | TRBJ1-6 | NA | TRBV15 | TGTGCCACCAGCAGGGACAGAGAAACTTCACCCCTCCACTTT | CATSRDRETSPLHF
NA | TRBJ2-3 | TRBD2 | TRBV9 | TGTGCCAGCAGCCGTAAGTCGACTAGCGGGGGAATAGATACGCAGTATTTT | CASSRKSTSGGIDTQYF
few | TRBJ2-7 | NA | TRBV2 | TGTGCCAGCAGTGAGCAAGGTGAAACCTACGAGCAGTACTTC | CASSEQGETYEQYF
many | TRBJ2-3 | NA | TRBV20-1 | TGCAGTGCACAACCGGGCACAGATACGCAGTATTTT | CSAQPGTDTQYF
many | TRBJ2-1 | TRBD1 | TRBV29-1 | TGCAGCGGTAAAACTAGACAGGGATGGAATGAGCAGTTCTTC | CSGKTRQGWNEQFF
NA | TRBJ1-2 | NA | TRBV7-2 | TGTGCCAGCAGCTTAAGTGGAAGTGGCGCCAACTATGGCTACACCTTC | CASSLSGSGANYGYTF
NA | TRBJ1-6 | NA | TRBV6-6 | TGTGCCAGCAGTTACTCTCTACCTAGGGATTCACCCCTCCACTTT | CASSYSLPRDSPLHF
many | TRBJ1-5 | TRBD1 | TRBV18 | TGTGCCAGCTCACCGGACAGGGGCGTTCAGCCCCAGCATTTT | CASSPDRGVQPQHF
many | TRBJ2-3 | NA | TRBV20-1 | TGCAGTGCTTCCCCTGGGGGTAGCACAGATACGCAGTATTTT | CSASPGGSTDTQYF
NA | TRBJ2-3 | NA | TRBV9 | TGTGCCAGCAGCGTGTTGACAGCTAGCACAGATACGCAGTATTTT | CASSVLTASTDTQYF
few | TRBJ1-2 | TRBD1 | TRBV10-3 | TGTGCCATCAGAGACAGGGGAGTCTTCTATGGCTACACCTTC | CAIRDRGVFYGYTF
few | TRBJ1-6 | TRBD1 | TRBV15 | TGTGCCACCAGCAGAGAGGGACAGGACCGCTTAAGTTCACCCCTCCACTTT | CATSREGQDRLSSPLHF
NA | TRBJ2-7 | TRBD1 | TRBV24-1 | TGTGCCACCAGTGATCGGACAGGGTACGAGCAGTACTTC | CATSDRTGYEQYF
NA | TRBJ2-7 | NA | TRBV15 | TGTGCCACCAGCAGAGATGCGGCGGATACTTACGAGCAGTACTTC | CATSRDAADTYEQYF
NA | TRBJ2-1 | TRBD2 | TRBV15 | TGTGCCACCAGCGGCGGACTAGCCAATGAGCAGTTCTTC | CATSGGLANEQFF
NA | TRBJ1-1 | NA | TRBV7-9 | TGTGCCAGCAGCCCCCTTAAAATTGAAGCTTTCTTT | CASSPLKIEAFF
many | TRBJ1-2 | NA | TRBV19 | TGTGCCAGTAGTATCCAGGGACTATTGTATGGCTACACCTTC | CASSIQGLLYGYTF
NA | TRBJ1-2 | NA | TRBV2 | TGTGCCAGCAGTGAAGCTCACAGCTCCGGCTACACCTTC | CASSEAHSSGYTF
many | TRBJ2-7 | TRBD2 | TRBV19 | TGTGCCAGTAGTCAAGGACTAGCGGGGGGTTTGAGCCACGAGCAGTACTTC | CASSQGLAGGLSHEQYF
NA | TRBJ2-7 | NA | TRBV5-4 | TGCGCCAGCAGCCGAGGGGGGGGGAGCTCCTACGAGCAGTACTTC | CASSRGGGSSYEQYF
NA | TRBJ2-1 | NA | TRBV6-5 | TGTGCCACCGGACGCAATGAGCAGTTCTTC | CATGRNEQFF
NA | TRBJ2-3 | NA | TRBV7-9 | TGTGCCAGCAGCTTAGCAACCTTGGGTACGCAGTATTTT | CASSLATLGTQYF
NA | TRBJ2-5 | TRBD2 | TRBV5-4 | TGTGCCAGCAGCATGGGAGGGCGGGAGACCCAGTACTTC | CASSMGGRETQYF
NA | TRBJ2-3 | TRBD1 | TRBV11-2 | TGTGCCAGCAGCGCCACAGGGGGCACAGATACGCAGTATTTT | CASSATGGTDTQYF
few | TRBJ1-3 | NA | TRBV30 | TGTGTCGGGTTACGGGACTCTGGAAACACCATATATTTT | CVGLRDSGNTIYF
NA | TRBJ1-2 | NA | TRBV29-1 | TGCAGCGCCAAATCACCTGGGGGAGACGGCTACACCTTC | CSAKSPGGDGYTF
many | TRBJ2-5 | TRBD2 | TRBV5-1 | TGCGCCAGCAGCTTACCGGCGGGGGGCCGAGAGACCCAGTACTTC | CASSLPAGGRETQYF